Listed below are T cell receptor beta chains from one sample, sequenced in a study of blood T cell dynamics during melanoma immunotherapy. Clones were read by immunoSEQ multiplex PCR, and TCRdb kept only the in-frame ones, dropping some. The sample has 13,000 to 15,000 clones, 87% seen once. This material consisted of blood, taken from a patient treated with checkpoint blockade. Every receptor here comes from a human donor with melanoma. The CDR3 runs from the conserved cysteine through the conserved F or W. The D gene is left open where the match is weak. Part of the rows lack a size; the others show once, few, many or a class for expanded clones.

DNA | CDR3 | J | size | V | D
TGTGCCAGCACGGGGCTAAGCTCCTACGAGCAGTACTTC | CASTGLSSYEQYF | TRBJ2-7 | few | TRBV6-1 | -
TGTGCCAGCAGCTTTATACTAGCATCCACAGATACGCAGTATTTT | CASSFILASTDTQYF | TRBJ2-3 | - | TRBV7-2 | -
TGTGCCAGCTCACCGGGACTAGCAGCTTACAATGAGCAGTTCTTC | CASSPGLAAYNEQFF | TRBJ2-1 | - | TRBV18 | TRBD2
TGCGCCAGCAGCTTGGTCGGGGGGCTCCGCACAGATACGCAGTATTTT | CASSLVGGLRTDTQYF | TRBJ2-3 | - | TRBV5-1 | -
TGTGCCAGCAGTGTGGCCGAGCAGTACTTC | CASSVAEQYF | TRBJ2-7 | - | TRBV2 | -
TGTGCCAGCAGCACCCCGGGACTGCCCTACGAGCAGTACTTC | CASSTPGLPYEQYF | TRBJ2-7 | - | TRBV7-2 | -
TGTGCCAGCAGTTACTCGACAGGTGAAGAGACCCAGTACTTC | CASSYSTGEETQYF | TRBJ2-5 | - | TRBV6-5 | -
TGTGCCAGCAGCGTGGGGACAACCTCCACCTACGAGCAGTACTTC | CASSVGTTSTYEQYF | TRBJ2-7 | - | TRBV9 | -
TGTGCCAGCAAATACTCCGGGACTATCTACGAGCAGTACTTC | CASKYSGTIYEQYF | TRBJ2-7 | - | TRBV6-5 | TRBD2
TGTGCCAGCAGTGAAGAATGGGGAAGTGGTTACGAGCAGTACTTC | CASSEEWGSGYEQYF | TRBJ2-7 | - | TRBV6-1 | -
TGTGCCAGCAGCTTAGTGCTGGGCCCAAATCAGCCCCAGCATTTT | CASSLVLGPNQPQHF | TRBJ1-5 | few | TRBV7-2 | -
TGTGCCAGCAGCTTACTGGGGTTAGCGGGGGATCATGAGCAGTTCTTC | CASSLLGLAGDHEQFF | TRBJ2-1 | - | TRBV11-2 | TRBD2
TGTGCCAGCAGTTTCCGGTCCTATGGCTACACCTTC | CASSFRSYGYTF | TRBJ1-2 | - | TRBV28 | -
TGTGCCAGCAGCTTGGGTAGGGGGGTCCAAGAGACCCAGTACTTC | CASSLGRGVQETQYF | TRBJ2-5 | - | TRBV5-6 | -
TGTGCCTGGCAGGGCTCTGATGGAAACACCATATATTTT | CAWQGSDGNTIYF | TRBJ1-3 | - | TRBV30 | -
TGTGCCAGCAGTTTAGGACAGGGGGCTGCGTTCTTC | CASSLGQGAAFF | TRBJ2-1 | - | TRBV28 | TRBD1
TGTGCCAGCAGCCAAGATAATATGGCGGGGGCTGATAATGAAAAACTGTTTTTT | CASSQDNMAGADNEKLFF | TRBJ1-4 | - | TRBV14 | -
TGTGCCAGCAGCTCGGGGGGGGCCGCAGAGACCCAGTACTTC | CASSSGGAAETQYF | TRBJ2-5 | - | TRBV19 | TRBD2
TGTGCCAGCAGCTTAGGAGGGGGGCCCGAGCAGTACTTC | CASSLGGGPEQYF | TRBJ2-7 | - | TRBV13 | -
TGTGCCCTCGACAGGGTGGATACGCAGTATTTT | CALDRVDTQYF | TRBJ2-3 | once | TRBV7-9 | TRBD1
TGTGCCAGCAGCTCGAACTTACTAGCGGGAGGGAACAATGAGCAGTTCTTC | CASSSNLLAGGNNEQFF | TRBJ2-1 | - | TRBV11-3 | TRBD2
TGCGCCAGCAGCTTCCGGGACAGGGGGATGAATGAGCAGTTCTTC | CASSFRDRGMNEQFF | TRBJ2-1 | - | TRBV5-1 | TRBD1
TGTGCCAGCAGCTTAGCGACTAGCGGGGCCTCCTACGAGCAGTACTTC | CASSLATSGASYEQYF | TRBJ2-7 | - | TRBV7-2 | TRBD2
TGTGCCATCAGTGTCGGGAGCGGGAGTTCGTACAATGAGCAGTTCTTC | CAISVGSGSSYNEQFF | TRBJ2-1 | - | TRBV10-3 | TRBD2
TGCGCCAGCAGCGCGGGACAGACCTACGAGCAGTACTTC | CASSAGQTYEQYF | TRBJ2-7 | - | TRBV5-1 | -
TGTGCCAGCAGCCACAAGTTTACACCGGGGGCTAGTGAAAAACTGTTTTTT | CASSHKFTPGASEKLFF | TRBJ1-4 | - | TRBV7-9 | -
TGTGCCAGCAGCTCCAATAGCGAGGGTGAGCAGTTCTTC | CASSSNSEGEQFF | TRBJ2-1 | - | TRBV28 | -
TGTGCCAGCAGCCCGACAGAGGTAAAGGGCTACACCTTC | CASSPTEVKGYTF | TRBJ1-2 | once | TRBV7-9 | -